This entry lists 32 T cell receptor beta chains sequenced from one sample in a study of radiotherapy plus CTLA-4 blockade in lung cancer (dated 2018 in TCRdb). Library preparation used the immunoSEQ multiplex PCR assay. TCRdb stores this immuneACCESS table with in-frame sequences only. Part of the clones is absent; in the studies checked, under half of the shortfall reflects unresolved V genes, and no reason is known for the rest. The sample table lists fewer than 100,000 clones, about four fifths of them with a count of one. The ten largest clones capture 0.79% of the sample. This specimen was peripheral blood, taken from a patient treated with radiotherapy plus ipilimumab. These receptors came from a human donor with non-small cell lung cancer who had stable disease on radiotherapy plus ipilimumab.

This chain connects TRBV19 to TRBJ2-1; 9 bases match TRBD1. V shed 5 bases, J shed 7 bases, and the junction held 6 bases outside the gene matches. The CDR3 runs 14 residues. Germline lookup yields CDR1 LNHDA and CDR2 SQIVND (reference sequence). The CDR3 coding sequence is TGTGCCAGTAGTCCGGGGACAGGGTGGAATGAGCAGTTCTTC. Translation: CASSPGTGWNEQFF. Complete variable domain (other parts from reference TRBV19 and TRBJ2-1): DGGITQSPKYLFRKEGQNVTLSCEQNLNHDAMYWYRQDPGQGLRLIYYSQIVNDFQKGDIAEGYSVSREKKESFPLTVTSAQKNPTAFYLCASSPGTGWNEQFFGPGTRLTVL.

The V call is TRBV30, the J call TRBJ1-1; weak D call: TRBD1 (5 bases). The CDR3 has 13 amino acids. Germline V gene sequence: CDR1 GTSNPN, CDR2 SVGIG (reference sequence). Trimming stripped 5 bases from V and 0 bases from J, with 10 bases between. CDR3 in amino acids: CAWAPTVNTEAFF. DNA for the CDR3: TGTGCCTGGGCCCCGACAGTGAACACTGAAGCTTTCTTT.

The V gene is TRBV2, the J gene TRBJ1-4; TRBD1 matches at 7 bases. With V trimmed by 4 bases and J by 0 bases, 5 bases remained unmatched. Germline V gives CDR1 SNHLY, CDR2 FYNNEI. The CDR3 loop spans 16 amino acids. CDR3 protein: CASSVQGPATNEKLFF. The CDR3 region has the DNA TGTGCCAGCAGTGTACAGGGGCCTGCAACTAATGAAAAACTGTTTTTT.

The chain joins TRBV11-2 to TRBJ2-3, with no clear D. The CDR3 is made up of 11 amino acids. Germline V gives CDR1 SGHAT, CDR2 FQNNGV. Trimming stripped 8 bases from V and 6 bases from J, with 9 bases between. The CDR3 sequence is CASLRGDTQYF. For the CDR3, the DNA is TGTGCCAGCCTGCGTGGGGATACGCAGTATTTT.

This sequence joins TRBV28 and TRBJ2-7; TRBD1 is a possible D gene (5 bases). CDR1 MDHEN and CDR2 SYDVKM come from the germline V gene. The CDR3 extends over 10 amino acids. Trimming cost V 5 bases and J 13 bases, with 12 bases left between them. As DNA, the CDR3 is TGTGCCAGCAGTCATCGACAGATTTACTTC. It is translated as CASSHRQIYF.

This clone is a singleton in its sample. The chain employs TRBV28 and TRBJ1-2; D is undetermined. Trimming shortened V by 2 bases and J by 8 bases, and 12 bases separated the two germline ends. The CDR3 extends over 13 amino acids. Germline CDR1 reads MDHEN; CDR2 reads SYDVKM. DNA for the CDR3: TGTGCCAGCAGTTTAAAGGTCCCAAGGGGCTACACCTTC. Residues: CASSLKVPRGYTF.

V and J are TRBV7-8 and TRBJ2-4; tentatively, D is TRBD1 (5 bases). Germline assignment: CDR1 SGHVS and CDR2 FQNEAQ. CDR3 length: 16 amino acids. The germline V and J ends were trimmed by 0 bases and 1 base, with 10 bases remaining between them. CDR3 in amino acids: CASSLARARAKNIQYF. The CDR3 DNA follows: TGTGCCAGCAGCTTAGCCAGGGCGAGGGCCAAAAACATTCAGTACTTC. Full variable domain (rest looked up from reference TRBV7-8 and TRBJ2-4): GAGVSQSPRYKVAKRGQDVALRCDPISGHVSLFWYQQALGQGPEFLTYFQNEAQLDKSGLPSDRFFAERPEGSVSTLKIQRTQQEDSAVYLCASSLARARAKNIQYFGAGTRLSVL.

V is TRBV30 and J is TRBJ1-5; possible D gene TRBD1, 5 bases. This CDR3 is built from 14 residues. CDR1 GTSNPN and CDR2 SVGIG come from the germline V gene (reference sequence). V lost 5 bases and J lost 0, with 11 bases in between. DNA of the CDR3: TGTGCCTGGTCGGGGGTAAATAGCAATCAGCCCCAGCATTTT. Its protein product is CAWSGVNSNQPQHF. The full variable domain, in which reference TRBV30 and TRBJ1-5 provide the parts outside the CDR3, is SQTIHQWPATLVQPVGSPLSLECTVEGTSNPNLYWYRQAAGRGLQLLFYSVGIGQISSEVPQNLSASRPQDRQFILSSKKLLLSDSGFYLCAWSGVNSNQPQHFGDGTRLSIL.

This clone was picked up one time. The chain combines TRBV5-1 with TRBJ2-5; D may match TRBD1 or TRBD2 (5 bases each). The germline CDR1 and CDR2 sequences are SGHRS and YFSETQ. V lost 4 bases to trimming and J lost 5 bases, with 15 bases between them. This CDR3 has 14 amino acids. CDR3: CASSGGPPVETQYF. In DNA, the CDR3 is TGCGCCAGCAGCGGGGGACCTCCGGTCGAGACCCAGTACTTC.

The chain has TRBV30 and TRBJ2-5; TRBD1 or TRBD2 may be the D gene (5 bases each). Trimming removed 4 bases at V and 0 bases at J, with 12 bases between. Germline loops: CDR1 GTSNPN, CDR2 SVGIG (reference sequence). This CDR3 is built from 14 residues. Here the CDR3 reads CAWTLRGHQETQYF. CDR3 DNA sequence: TGTGCCTGGACCTTAAGGGGACACCAAGAGACCCAGTACTTC. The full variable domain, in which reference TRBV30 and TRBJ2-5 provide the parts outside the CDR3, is SQTIHQWPATLVQPVGSPLSLECTVEGTSNPNLYWYRQAAGRGLQLLFYSVGIGQISSEVPQNLSASRPQDRQFILSSKKLLLSDSGFYLCAWTLRGHQETQYFGPGTRLLVL.

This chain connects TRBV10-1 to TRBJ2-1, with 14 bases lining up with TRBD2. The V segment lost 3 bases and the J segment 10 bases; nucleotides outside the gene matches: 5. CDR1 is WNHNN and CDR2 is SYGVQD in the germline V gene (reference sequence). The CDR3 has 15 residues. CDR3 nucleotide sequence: TGCGCCAGCAGTGACTCGGGACTAGCGGGGGTAGAGCAGTTCTTC. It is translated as CASSDSGLAGVEQFF.

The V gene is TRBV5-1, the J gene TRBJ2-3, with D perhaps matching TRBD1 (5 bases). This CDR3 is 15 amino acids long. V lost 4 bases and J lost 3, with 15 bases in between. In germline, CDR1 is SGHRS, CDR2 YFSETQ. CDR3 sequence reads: CASSVQGIGTDTQYF. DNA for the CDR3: TGCGCCAGCAGCGTTCAGGGAATTGGAACAGATACGCAGTATTTT. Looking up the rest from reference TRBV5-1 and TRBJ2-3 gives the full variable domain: KAGVTQTPRYLIKTRGQQVTLSCSPISGHRSVSWYQQTPGQGLQFLFEYFSETQRNKGNFPGRFSGRQFSNSRSEMNVSTLELGDSALYLCASSVQGIGTDTQYFGPGTRLTVL.

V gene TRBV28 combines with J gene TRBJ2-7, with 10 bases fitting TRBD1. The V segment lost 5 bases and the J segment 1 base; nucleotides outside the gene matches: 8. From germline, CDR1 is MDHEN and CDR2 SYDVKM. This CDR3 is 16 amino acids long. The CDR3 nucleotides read TGTGCCAGCAGTCCCCCCGGGACAGGGGATTCCTACGAGCAGTACTTC. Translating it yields CASSPPGTGDSYEQYF.

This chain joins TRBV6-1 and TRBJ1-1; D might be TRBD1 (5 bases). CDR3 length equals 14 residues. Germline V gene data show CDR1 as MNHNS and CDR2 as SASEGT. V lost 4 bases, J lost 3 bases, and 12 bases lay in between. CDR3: CASSGGVGYTEAFF. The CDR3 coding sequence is TGTGCCAGCAGTGGAGGGGTGGGTTACACTGAAGCTTTCTTT.

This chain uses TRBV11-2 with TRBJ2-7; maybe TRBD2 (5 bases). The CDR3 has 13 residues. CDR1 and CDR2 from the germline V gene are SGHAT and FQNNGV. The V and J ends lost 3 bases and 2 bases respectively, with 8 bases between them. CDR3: CASSFSGTYEQYF. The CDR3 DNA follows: TGTGCCAGCAGCTTTTCCGGGACCTACGAGCAGTACTTC.

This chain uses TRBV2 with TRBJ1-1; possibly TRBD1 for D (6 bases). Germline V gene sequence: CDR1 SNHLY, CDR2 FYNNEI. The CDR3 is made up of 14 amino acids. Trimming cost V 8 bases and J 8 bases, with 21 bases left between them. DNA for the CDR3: TGTGCCAGCGTTGAGGGAGGGGGTAATGCGGAAGCTTTCTTT. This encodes CASVEGGGNAEAFF.

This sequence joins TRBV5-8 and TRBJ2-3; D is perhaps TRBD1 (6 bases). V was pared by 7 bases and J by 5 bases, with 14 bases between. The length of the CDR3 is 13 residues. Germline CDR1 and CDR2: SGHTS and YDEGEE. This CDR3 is CASRPRGRDTQYF. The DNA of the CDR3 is TGTGCCAGCCGACCAAGGGGGAGAGATACGCAGTATTTT. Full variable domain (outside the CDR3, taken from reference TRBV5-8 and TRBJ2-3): EAGVTQSPTHLIKTRGQQATLRCSPISGHTSVYWYQQALGLGLQFLLWYDEGEERNRGNFPPRFSGRQFPNYSSELNVNALELEDSALYLCASRPRGRDTQYFGPGTRLTVL.

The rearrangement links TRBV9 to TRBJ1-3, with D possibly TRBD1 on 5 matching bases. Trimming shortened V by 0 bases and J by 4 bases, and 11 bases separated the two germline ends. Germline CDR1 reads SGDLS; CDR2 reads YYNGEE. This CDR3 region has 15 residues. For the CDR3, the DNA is TGTGCCAGCAGCGTAGATCCGCAGGGAGGAAACACCATATATTTT. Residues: CASSVDPQGGNTIYF.

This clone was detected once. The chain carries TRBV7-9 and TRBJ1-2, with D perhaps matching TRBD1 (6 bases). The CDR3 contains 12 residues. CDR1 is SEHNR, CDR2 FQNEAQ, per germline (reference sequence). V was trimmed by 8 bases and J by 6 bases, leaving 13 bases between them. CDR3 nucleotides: TGTGCCAGCCGTGGCAGGGGAGATGGCTACACCTTC. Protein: CASRGRGDGYTF.

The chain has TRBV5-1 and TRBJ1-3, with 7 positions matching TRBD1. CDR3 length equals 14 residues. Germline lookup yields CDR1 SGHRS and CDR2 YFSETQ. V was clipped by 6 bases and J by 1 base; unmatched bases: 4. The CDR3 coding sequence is TGCGCCAGCACCGGGACAGATTCTGGAAACACCATATATTTT. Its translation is CASTGTDSGNTIYF.

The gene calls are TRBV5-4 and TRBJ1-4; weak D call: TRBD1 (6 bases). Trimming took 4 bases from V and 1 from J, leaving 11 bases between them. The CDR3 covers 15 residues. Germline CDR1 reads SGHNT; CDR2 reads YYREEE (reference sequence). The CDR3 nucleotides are TGTGCCAGCAGCGGAGGACAGCTAACTAATGAAAAACTGTTTTTT. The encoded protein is CASSGGQLTNEKLFF.

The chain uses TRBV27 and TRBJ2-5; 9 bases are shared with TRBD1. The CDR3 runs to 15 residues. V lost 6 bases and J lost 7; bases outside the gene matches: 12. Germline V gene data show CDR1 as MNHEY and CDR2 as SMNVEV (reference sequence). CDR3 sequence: CASRIGGQGTGTQYF. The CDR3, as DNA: TGTGCCAGCAGAATCGGGGGACAGGGCACGGGGACCCAGTACTTC.

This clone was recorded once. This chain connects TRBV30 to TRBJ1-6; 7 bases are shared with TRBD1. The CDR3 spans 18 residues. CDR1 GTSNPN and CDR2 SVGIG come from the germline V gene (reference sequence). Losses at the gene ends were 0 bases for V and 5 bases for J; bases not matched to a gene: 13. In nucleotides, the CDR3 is TGTGCCTGGAGTGTACTCCCGGGTTGGACAGGAGATAATTCACCCCTCCACTTT. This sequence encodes CAWSVLPGWTGDNSPLHF.

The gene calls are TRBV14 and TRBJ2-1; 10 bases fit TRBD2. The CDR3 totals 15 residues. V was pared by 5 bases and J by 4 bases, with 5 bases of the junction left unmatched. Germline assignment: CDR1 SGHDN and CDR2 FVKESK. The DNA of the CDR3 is TGTGCCAGCAGCGCGGGGACTAGCGATTACAATGAGCAGTTCTTC. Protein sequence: CASSAGTSDYNEQFF.

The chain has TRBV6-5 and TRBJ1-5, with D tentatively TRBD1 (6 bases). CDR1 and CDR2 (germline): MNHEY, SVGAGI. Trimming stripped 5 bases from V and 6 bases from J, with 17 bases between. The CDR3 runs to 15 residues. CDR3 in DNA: TGTGCCAGCAGTAAGGGACTTTCGACAGGTCAGCCCCAGCATTTT. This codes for CASSKGLSTGQPQHF.

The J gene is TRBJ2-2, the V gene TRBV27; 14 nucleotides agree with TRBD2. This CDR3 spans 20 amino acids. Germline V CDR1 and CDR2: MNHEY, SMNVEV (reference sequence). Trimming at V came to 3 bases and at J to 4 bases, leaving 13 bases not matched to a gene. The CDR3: CASSFLSRLAGGQGTGELFF. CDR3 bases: TGTGCCAGCAGTTTCCTTTCCAGACTAGCGGGGGGGCAGGGCACCGGGGAGCTGTTTTTT.

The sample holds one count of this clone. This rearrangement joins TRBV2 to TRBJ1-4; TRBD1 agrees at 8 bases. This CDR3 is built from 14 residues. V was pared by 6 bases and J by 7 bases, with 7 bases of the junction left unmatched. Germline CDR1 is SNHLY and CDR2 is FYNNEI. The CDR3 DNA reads TGTGCCAGCAGATGGACAGGGTCGGCTGAAAAACTGTTTTTT. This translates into CASRWTGSAEKLFF.

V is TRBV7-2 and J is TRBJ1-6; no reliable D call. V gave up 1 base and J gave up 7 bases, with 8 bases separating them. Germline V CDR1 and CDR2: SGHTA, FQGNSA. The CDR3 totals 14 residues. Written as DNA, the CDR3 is TGTGCCAGCAGCTTAGTCCCCAGCAATTCACCCCTCCACTTT. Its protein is CASSLVPSNSPLHF.

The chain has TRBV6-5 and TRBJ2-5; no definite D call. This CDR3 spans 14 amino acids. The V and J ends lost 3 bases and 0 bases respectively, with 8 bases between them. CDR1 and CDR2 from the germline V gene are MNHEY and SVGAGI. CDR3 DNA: TGTGCCAGCAGTTATGGACGGAACCAAGAGACCCAGTACTTC. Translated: CASSYGRNQETQYF.

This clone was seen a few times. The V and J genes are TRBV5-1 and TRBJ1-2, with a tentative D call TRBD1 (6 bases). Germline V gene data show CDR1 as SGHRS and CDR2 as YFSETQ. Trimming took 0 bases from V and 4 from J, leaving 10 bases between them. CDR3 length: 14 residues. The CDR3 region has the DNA TGCGCCAGCAGCTTGGAAGGGGACACCTATGGCTACACCTTC. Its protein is CASSLEGDTYGYTF.

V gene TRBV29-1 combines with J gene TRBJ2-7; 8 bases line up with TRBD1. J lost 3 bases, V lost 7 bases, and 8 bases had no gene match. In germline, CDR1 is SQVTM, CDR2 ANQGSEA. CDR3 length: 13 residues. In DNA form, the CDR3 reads TGCAGCGCCCTAGGACAGGGCGGCTACGAGCAGTACTTC. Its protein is CSALGQGGYEQYF.

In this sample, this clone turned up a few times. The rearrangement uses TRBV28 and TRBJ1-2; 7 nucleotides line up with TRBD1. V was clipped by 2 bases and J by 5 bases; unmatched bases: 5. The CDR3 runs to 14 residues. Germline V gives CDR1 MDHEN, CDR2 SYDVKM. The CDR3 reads CASSLETGLYGYTF. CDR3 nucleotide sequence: TGTGCCAGCAGTTTAGAGACAGGGCTTTATGGCTACACCTTC.